This T cell receptor (beta chain) was sequenced during a study of molecular identifiers for immune sequencing clone quantification. Study as a whole: Naive CD8 RNA (roughly 20,000 or 100,000 cells) was divided into five aliquots, with four sequenced.

Trimming left V 0 bases short and J 12 bases short, with 24 bases between. CDR1 is LNHNV and CDR2 is YYDKDF in the germline V gene (reference sequence). This CDR3 is built from 17 residues. Findings of the study overall: Jurkat TCR RNA that was spiked in from one cell was reportedly detectable among roughly 1 million naive cells. Naive cells had under 1% of molecules in clones above 20 RNA copies, effectors over 98%.

MiXCR, applied by TCRdb to the PCR reads, yields one record per CDR3 protein. The data hold more than 70,000 distinct CDR3 sequences, with around 23% observed a single time. This clonotype was seen a handful of times. Its antigen is unknown. The V call is TRBV15, the J call TRBJ2-1; TRBD1 or TRBD2 may be the D gene (5 bases each). The sequence was collected from a human donor in good health. Some libraries in this study had Jurkat cell RNA spiked in. Sequenced material: naive CD8+ T cells from blood, with Jurkat cell RNA spiked in. Subset reported: FACS-sorted CD8+CD4-CCR7+CD45RA+ naive T cells. The CDR3 nucleotides are TGTGCCACCAGCAGAGATCTTGAATCGACAGCCCGTCGGGGGCAGTTCTTC. Amino acids: CATSRDLESTARRGQFF.